A selection of T cell receptor beta chains follows, all from one sample in a study of OX40 agonist ivuxolimab in advanced cancers. TCRdb's copy holds only in-frame clones and misses some; the assay was immunoSEQ multiplex PCR. The data show tens of thousands of clones, over 70% seen once. The sequencing here drew on CD4+ or CD8+ T cells sorted from blood, taken in a trial of the OX40 agonist ivuxolimab. The receptors shown here come from an adult with an advanced solid tumor such as melanoma, head and neck, liver or kidney cancer. Each CDR3 is given with its conserved first and last residue. A D gene is named only where the DNA matches it firmly. The size of a clone is reported for some rows only, either as once, few or many, or as a class for expanded clones.

d_gene: NA
j_gene: TRBJ2-7
v_gene: TRBV30
abundance: NA
CDR3nt: TGTGCCTGGAGTGTACTATGGGGCGAGCAGTACTTC
CDR3aa: CAWSVLWGEQYF

d_gene: NA
j_gene: TRBJ2-3
v_gene: TRBV2
abundance: NA
CDR3nt: TGTGCCAGCAGTGGACCAGCCGTGGATACGCAGTATTTT
CDR3aa: CASSGPAVDTQYF

d_gene: NA
j_gene: TRBJ1-4
v_gene: TRBV6-5
abundance: NA
CDR3nt: TGTGCCAGCAGTTACGACGTTGCAACTAATGAAAAACTGTTTTTT
CDR3aa: CASSYDVATNEKLFF

d_gene: TRBD1
j_gene: TRBJ1-1
v_gene: TRBV29-1
abundance: NA
CDR3nt: TGCAGCGTTGAAGATTTGGGACAGGGGATTGGTGCCACTGAAGCTTTCTTT
CDR3aa: CSVEDLGQGIGATEAFF

d_gene: NA
j_gene: TRBJ1-4
v_gene: TRBV28
abundance: NA
CDR3nt: TGTGCCAGCAGTTGGCAGGGCGGTGAAAAACTGTTTTTT
CDR3aa: CASSWQGGEKLFF

d_gene: NA
j_gene: TRBJ1-4
v_gene: TRBV5-4
abundance: NA
CDR3nt: TGTGCCAGCAGCAATGAGAGAAATGAAAAACTGTTTTTT
CDR3aa: CASSNERNEKLFF

d_gene: NA
j_gene: TRBJ1-1
v_gene: TRBV5-8
abundance: NA
CDR3nt: TGTGCCAGCACCGTACAGGGGAACACTGAAGCTTTCTTT
CDR3aa: CASTVQGNTEAFF

d_gene: NA
j_gene: TRBJ1-2
v_gene: TRBV21-1
abundance: few
CDR3nt: TGTGCCAGCAGCAAAGAGGGGGGCTGGTACTATGGCTACACCTTC
CDR3aa: CASSKEGGWYYGYTF

d_gene: NA
j_gene: TRBJ2-7
v_gene: TRBV4-1
abundance: once
CDR3nt: TGCGCCAGCAGCCAGACACCTTCGGGACATATCTACGAGCAGTACTTC
CDR3aa: CASSQTPSGHIYEQYF

d_gene: NA
j_gene: TRBJ2-7
v_gene: TRBV15
abundance: NA
CDR3nt: TGTGCCACCAGCACAACAAGGGCACGCGAGCAGTACTTC
CDR3aa: CATSTTRAREQYF

d_gene: TRBD1
j_gene: TRBJ1-1
v_gene: TRBV18
abundance: NA
CDR3nt: TGTGCCAGCTCACTGTCAGGGGGGAACACTGAAGCTTTCTTT
CDR3aa: CASSLSGGNTEAFF

d_gene: NA
j_gene: TRBJ2-3
v_gene: TRBV11-2
abundance: few
CDR3nt: TGTGCCAGCAGCTCGGGACACACAGATACGCAGTATTTT
CDR3aa: CASSSGHTDTQYF

d_gene: TRBD1
j_gene: TRBJ2-1
v_gene: TRBV5-3
abundance: NA
CDR3nt: TGTGCCAGAAGCCTGGTGGGGACAGCGGTTTACAATGAGCAGTTCTTC
CDR3aa: CARSLVGTAVYNEQFF

d_gene: NA
j_gene: TRBJ2-6
v_gene: TRBV27
abundance: NA
CDR3nt: TGTGCCAGCAGTTTATCGATACCTCACGAGTCTGGGGCCAACGTCCTGACTTTC
CDR3aa: CASSLSIPHESGANVLTF

d_gene: TRBD2
j_gene: TRBJ2-7
v_gene: TRBV2
abundance: NA
CDR3nt: TGTGCCAGCAGTCCCGGGGGGGCGATTTACGAGCAGTACTTC
CDR3aa: CASSPGGAIYEQYF

d_gene: NA
j_gene: TRBJ2-5
v_gene: TRBV6-1
abundance: NA
CDR3nt: TGTGCCAGCAGTGAATTTTCCCAGGGCCCATCGGGAGAGCAGTACTTC
CDR3aa: CASSEFSQGPSGEQYF

d_gene: TRBD1
j_gene: TRBJ1-4
v_gene: TRBV5-6
abundance: NA
CDR3nt: TGTGCCAGCAGCGAGACAGGGGTGACTAATGAAAAACTGTTTTTT
CDR3aa: CASSETGVTNEKLFF

d_gene: NA
j_gene: TRBJ1-2
v_gene: TRBV27
abundance: NA
CDR3nt: TGTGCCAGCAGTCCCCTCGCCCCGGGGTGGGCTGGCTACACCTTC
CDR3aa: CASSPLAPGWAGYTF

d_gene: NA
j_gene: TRBJ2-1
v_gene: TRBV6-1
abundance: few
CDR3nt: TGTGCCAGCAGGGCCAACCTCGGCAATGAGCAGTTCTTC
CDR3aa: CASRANLGNEQFF

d_gene: NA
j_gene: TRBJ2-3
v_gene: TRBV7-9
abundance: NA
CDR3nt: TGTGCCAGCAGCCTAACCGATACGCAGTATTTT
CDR3aa: CASSLTDTQYF

d_gene: NA
j_gene: TRBJ2-3
v_gene: TRBV2
abundance: NA
CDR3nt: TGTGCCAGCAGTCTGGTCCCGGGTGGGATCGCAGATACGCAGTATTTT
CDR3aa: CASSLVPGGIADTQYF

d_gene: NA
j_gene: TRBJ1-6
v_gene: TRBV5-1
abundance: NA
CDR3nt: TGCGCCAGCAGCTTGGAGGGTAGCCTGACACCCCTCCACTTT
CDR3aa: CASSLEGSLTPLHF

d_gene: NA
j_gene: TRBJ2-4
v_gene: TRBV5-8
abundance: NA
CDR3nt: TGTGCCAGCAGCTCACCTCTAGCCAAAAACATTCAGTACTTC
CDR3aa: CASSSPLAKNIQYF

d_gene: TRBD1
j_gene: TRBJ1-1
v_gene: TRBV2
abundance: NA
CDR3nt: TGTGCCAGCAGGGCCAGGGGGCAGACTGAAGCTTTCTTT
CDR3aa: CASRARGQTEAFF

d_gene: TRBD2
j_gene: TRBJ2-1
v_gene: TRBV7-8
abundance: NA
CDR3nt: TGTGCCAGCAGCGTCCCGGGACTAGGGTCCTACAATGAGCAGTTCTTC
CDR3aa: CASSVPGLGSYNEQFF

d_gene: NA
j_gene: TRBJ2-2
v_gene: TRBV5-1
abundance: once
CDR3nt: TGCGCCAGCAGCTTTCAGGGCACCGGGGAGCTGTTTTTT
CDR3aa: CASSFQGTGELFF

d_gene: NA
j_gene: TRBJ2-5
v_gene: TRBV5-4
abundance: NA
CDR3nt: TGTGCCAGCAGCTTGACTCGGTACCAAGAGACCCAGTACTTC
CDR3aa: CASSLTRYQETQYF

d_gene: NA
j_gene: TRBJ2-5
v_gene: TRBV7-8
abundance: NA
CDR3nt: TGTGCCAGCAGCTTAGAACATAAAGAGACCCAGTACTTC
CDR3aa: CASSLEHKETQYF

d_gene: NA
j_gene: TRBJ1-1
v_gene: TRBV19
abundance: NA
CDR3nt: TGTGCCAGTAGACCCGGAAGCACGGCTATGGGGAACACTGAAGCTTTCTTT
CDR3aa: CASRPGSTAMGNTEAFF

d_gene: NA
j_gene: TRBJ1-5
v_gene: TRBV19
abundance: NA
CDR3nt: TGTGCCAGTAGTACCCAGGTTAATCAGCCCCAGCATTTT
CDR3aa: CASSTQVNQPQHF

d_gene: NA
j_gene: TRBJ2-7
v_gene: TRBV5-1
abundance: NA
CDR3nt: TGCGCCAGCAGGAAAGCCCCCGATCGACAGGATTACGAGCAGTACTTC
CDR3aa: CASRKAPDRQDYEQYF

d_gene: NA
j_gene: TRBJ2-6
v_gene: TRBV5-5
abundance: NA
CDR3nt: TGTGCCAGCAGCTTGGACGGGGAAGCCTCTGGGGCCAACGTCCTGACTTTC
CDR3aa: CASSLDGEASGANVLTF

d_gene: TRBD1
j_gene: TRBJ2-7
v_gene: TRBV28
abundance: NA
CDR3nt: TGTGCCAGCAGTTTAGGAGGGGACAGGGGCTACGAGCAGTACTTC
CDR3aa: CASSLGGDRGYEQYF

d_gene: TRBD1
j_gene: TRBJ2-1
v_gene: TRBV2
abundance: once
CDR3nt: TGTGCCATTAAAGGACAGGGCTACAATGAGCAGTTCTTC
CDR3aa: CAIKGQGYNEQFF

d_gene: NA
j_gene: TRBJ1-1
v_gene: TRBV6-5
abundance: NA
CDR3nt: TGTGCCAGCAACCCCCGATGGGTGGGCACTGAAGCTTTCTTT
CDR3aa: CASNPRWVGTEAFF

d_gene: NA
j_gene: TRBJ1-5
v_gene: TRBV6-1
abundance: NA
CDR3nt: TGTGCCAGCAGGGCTCAATATACAGGGACCCAGGAGCATTTT
CDR3aa: CASRAQYTGTQEHF

d_gene: TRBD1
j_gene: TRBJ1-2
v_gene: TRBV28
abundance: NA
CDR3nt: TGTGCCAGCAGCCAGGGGACAGCGCGTACCTATGGCTACACCTTC
CDR3aa: CASSQGTARTYGYTF

d_gene: TRBD2
j_gene: TRBJ2-1
v_gene: TRBV6-5
abundance: once
CDR3nt: TGTGCCAGCAGCTTATGGGGTAGCGGGAGTGATGAGCAGTTCTTC
CDR3aa: CASSLWGSGSDEQFF

d_gene: TRBD2
j_gene: TRBJ2-1
v_gene: TRBV5-1
abundance: NA
CDR3nt: TGCGCCAGCAACTCGCTCGGCGGGAGGGCCCTCTCCTACAATGAGCAGTTCTTC
CDR3aa: CASNSLGGRALSYNEQFF

d_gene: NA
j_gene: TRBJ2-3
v_gene: TRBV6-1
abundance: NA
CDR3nt: TGTGCCAGCAGTGTATTAAAGCCCGGCACAGATACGCAGTATTTT
CDR3aa: CASSVLKPGTDTQYF

d_gene: NA
j_gene: TRBJ2-2
v_gene: TRBV5-5
abundance: NA
CDR3nt: TGTGCCAGCAGCTTGGAGGGGATAGCCGGGGAGCTGTTTTTT
CDR3aa: CASSLEGIAGELFF

d_gene: TRBD1
j_gene: TRBJ2-1
v_gene: TRBV5-1
abundance: NA
CDR3nt: TGCGCCAGCAGCGGCCTACAGGGGGCGGCCTACAATGAGCAGTTCTTC
CDR3aa: CASSGLQGAAYNEQFF

d_gene: TRBD2
j_gene: TRBJ2-5
v_gene: TRBV19
abundance: NA
CDR3nt: TGTGCCAGTATGGAAGCGGGGGAAGAGACCCAGTACTTC
CDR3aa: CASMEAGEETQYF

d_gene: NA
j_gene: TRBJ2-7
v_gene: TRBV9
abundance: NA
CDR3nt: TGTGCCAGCAGCGTAGCGGCGAGCTCCTACGAGCAGTACTTC
CDR3aa: CASSVAASSYEQYF

d_gene: NA
j_gene: TRBJ1-1
v_gene: TRBV14
abundance: once
CDR3nt: TGTGCCAGCAGCCGCGTCGGGGACTCTTCTAGGGCTTTCTTT
CDR3aa: CASSRVGDSSRAFF

d_gene: NA
j_gene: TRBJ2-7
v_gene: TRBV11-2
abundance: NA
CDR3nt: TGTGCCAGCAGATCAGGACCGGGTTCCGTTTACGAGCAGTACTTC
CDR3aa: CASRSGPGSVYEQYF

d_gene: TRBD1
j_gene: TRBJ1-6
v_gene: TRBV5-1
abundance: NA
CDR3nt: TGCGCCAGCAGCTTCACAGGGGGTAGTGGGAGTTCACCCCTCCACTTT
CDR3aa: CASSFTGGSGSSPLHF

d_gene: TRBD1
j_gene: TRBJ2-7
v_gene: TRBV10-3
abundance: NA
CDR3nt: TGTGCCTCTACAGGGGCCTACGAGCAGTACTTC
CDR3aa: CASTGAYEQYF

d_gene: TRBD1
j_gene: TRBJ2-7
v_gene: TRBV5-1
abundance: NA
CDR3nt: TGCGCCAGCAGCCGCTCCCCAACCGGGACAGGGTCTGGGGAGCAGTACTTC
CDR3aa: CASSRSPTGTGSGEQYF

d_gene: NA
j_gene: TRBJ2-7
v_gene: TRBV6-1
abundance: NA
CDR3nt: TGTGCCAGCAGTGAGGAGGGGGCTTACGAGCAGTACTTC
CDR3aa: CASSEEGAYEQYF

d_gene: NA
j_gene: TRBJ1-4
v_gene: TRBV5-4
abundance: NA
CDR3nt: TGTGCCAGCAGCTTTGAAGGTTCTAATGAAAAACTGTTTTTT
CDR3aa: CASSFEGSNEKLFF

d_gene: NA
j_gene: TRBJ1-2
v_gene: TRBV7-2
abundance: few
CDR3nt: TGTGCCAGCAGCTCCTCCGGGGGAAGGAGAGGCTACACCTTC
CDR3aa: CASSSSGGRRGYTF

d_gene: TRBD1
j_gene: TRBJ2-4
v_gene: TRBV10-1
abundance: NA
CDR3nt: TGCGCCAGCAGAAGACGGACAGGGACAGGTAAAAACATTCAGTACTTC
CDR3aa: CASRRRTGTGKNIQYF

d_gene: NA
j_gene: TRBJ2-7
v_gene: TRBV2
abundance: few
CDR3nt: TGTGCCAGCAGCCAGGGTCGGTACGAGCAGTACTTC
CDR3aa: CASSQGRYEQYF